This T cell receptor (beta chain) was documented in a study of blood T cell repertoires in COVID-19 (dated by TCRdb to about 2020). As for the study more broadly: Samples covering the acute and convalescent phases of COVID-19 were provided by collaborators in the United States, Italy and Spain. The prospective study material was composed of cDNA or gDNA derived from T cells, B-cell-depleted T cells, or PBMCs. Deeply sampled blood TCRbeta repertoires from subjects exposed to, actively infected with, or recovered from COVID-19 were included in the dataset. The repertoires were made available in a free public database intended to serve as a resource for research on the immune response to SARS-CoV-2. The samples were drawn from the first 160 participants of the ongoing ImmuneRACE study and from 950 to 1,500 subjects provided by 6 global collaborators. A de-identified subject ID, COVID-19 status, age in years and sex were almost always included in the sample metadata. Where HLA class I and class II types were available, the types were taken from metadata supplied by the sample provider, not from assay-based typing.

Participants in the prospective study were aged 18 to 89 years, lived in under 30 United States geographic areas, and enrolled through a virtual design. To assign participants to cohorts, the prospective study relied on clinical history that participants themselves reported in a screening survey and a study questionnaire. Each participant in the prospective study had whole blood, serum and a nasopharyngeal or oropharyngeal swab collected by mobile phlebotomists. Prospective study participants could optionally give additional blood draws and questionnaires over a roughly 2-month period. Prospective study blood samples were shipped either frozen or at room temperature before DNA extraction. The germline V gene gives CDR1 as SQVTM and CDR2 as ANQGSEA. The V end loses 6 bases and the J end loses 5 bases, and a stretch of 13 bases separates them. CDR3 length: 12 amino acids, cysteine to phenylalanine. The CDR3 DNA has 36 bases and is translated from base 1.

TCRbeta CDR3 regions were amplified from genomic DNA by means of the immunoSEQ Assay, a bias-controlled multiplex PCR. In the authors' own workflow: Within the assay, amplification of reference gene primers was used to estimate how many nucleated cells each sample contained. To quantify the absolute abundance of each unique TCRbeta CDR3 rearrangement, sequence reads were collapsed and filtered. For each sample, productive Simpson clonality was calculated by taking the square root of Simpson's diversity index across productive rearrangements. TCRdb re-hosts the immuneACCESS table, in-frame sequences only. Its copies lack some clones; in the studies checked, an unresolved V gene accounts for under half of them, and the cause for the rest is not known. The D gene and trimming were derived from the DNA, and the V and J assignments and clone size from that table. The sample profile shows around 300,000 clones; around 90% of them were found once. The ten largest make up 1.5% to 2% of the sample.

A remark on this clone: Its target antigen remains unknown. Per-base qualities were not stored, and no clone one base away is much larger.

Points the paper makes about the study in general: Clinical and demographic metadata were provided uncurated, with the amount varying by source and participant.

The source of this sequence is a woman aged 18-29 years with acute COVID-19. The sequencing sample was made of PBMCs or T cells enriched from blood (not recorded which). The V and J segments used are TRBV29-1 and TRBJ1-1, with a weak D call of TRBD1 (6 bases match). In nucleotide form, the sequence is TGCAGCGTGGGGGGGGCCGGAACTGAAGCTTTCTTT. It translates to CSVGGAGTEAFF. Beyond the CDR3, the reference TRBV29-1 and TRBJ1-1 genes provide the residues; the full variable domain reads: SAVISQKPSRDICQRGTSLTIQCQVDSQVTMMFWYRQQPGQSLTLIATANQGSEATYESGFVIDKFPISRPNLTFSTLTVSNMSPEDSSIYLCSVGGAGTEAFFGQGTRLTVV.